The T cell receptor (beta chain) described here comes from a study of T cells in Graves' hyperthyroidism and ophthalmopathy. Details on this clonotype: This may stem from a read error, because a much larger clone lies one nucleotide away.

RNA transcripts yielded amplified TCR beta CDR3 regions. TCR CDR3 regions were first amplified by RT-PCR with HTBI primers. TCRdb analysed the multiplex PCR reads with MiXCR anew, one entry per CDR3 protein. The data hold around 700,000 distinct CDR3 sequences, with under 45% observed a single time. Among the patients, aged 18 to 65, hyperthyroidism was newly diagnosed and had lasted under 2 months. A patient was excluded if there was uncontrolled infection, other autoimmune disease, pregnancy or lactation. The source is a woman between 35 and 50 years old with Graves' hyperthyroidism. The sequenced material came from blood.

The CDR3 loop reads CASSMARWETQYF. For the CDR3, the DNA is TGTGCCAGTAGTATGGCAAGGTGGGAGACCCAGTACTTC. The rearrangement links TRBV19 to TRBJ2-5, with D unclear. The V end lost 3 bases, the J end lost 5 bases, and 10 bases lay between the germline ends. CDR1 LNHDA and CDR2 SQIVND come from the germline V gene (reference sequence). The CDR3 contains 13 residues.